A selection of T cell receptor beta chains follows, all from one sample in a study of vaccination and CD4 T cells after COVID-19. TCRdb recomputed calls from the PCR reads with MiXCR, one row per CDR3 protein. The sample includes tens of thousands of distinct CDR3 sequences, 40% to 55% of them seen just once. What these receptors recognize is not known. Sequenced here: CD4+ T cells from blood, cultured in vitro, sampled after SARS-CoV-2 vaccination. All receptors come from a human donor who had recovered from COVID-19. CDR3s include the opening cysteine and the closing phenylalanine or tryptophan. The order of the fields is CDR3 DNA, CDR3 protein, V gene, J gene, D gene, clone size. A D gene is named only where the DNA matches it firmly. Clone size is shown for a subset of rows, as once, few, many or a class of expanded clone.

TGTGCCAGCAGGCAGGCGAATCAGCCCCAGCATTTT	CASRQANQPQHF	TRBV28	TRBJ1-5	.	few
TGCAGTGCCGAGCACAGGGTGAAGGCTGAAGCTTTCTTT	CSAEHRVKAEAFF	TRBV20-1	TRBJ1-1	.	few
TGTGCCAGCAGCTTACCCGACACAGATACGCAGTATTTT	CASSLPDTDTQYF	TRBV11-3	TRBJ2-3	.	.
TGTGCCAGCACCGCTGGAAACACCATATATTTT	CASTAGNTIYF	TRBV28	TRBJ1-3	.	.
TGCAGCGTTGCCACAGGGGCGAAGAACACTGAAGCTTTCTTT	CSVATGAKNTEAFF	TRBV29-1	TRBJ1-1	TRBD1	.
TGTGCCAGCAGCTTAGCGCAGGGTACGGATACGCAGTATTTT	CASSLAQGTDTQYF	TRBV7-2	TRBJ2-3	.	.
TGCGCCAGCAGTGAGTCGGGCAGGGGACAAGCTTTCTTT	CASSESGRGQAFF	TRBV10-1	TRBJ1-1	.	.
TGTGCCAGCAGCTTTTTACATAACACTGAAGCTTTCTTT	CASSFLHNTEAFF	TRBV11-1	TRBJ1-1	.	.
TGTGCCAGCAGCACCGGGACAGGGGGCGCAGGGAACACTGAAGCTTTCTTT	CASSTGTGGAGNTEAFF	TRBV7-2	TRBJ1-1	TRBD1	.
TGCAGTGCTTTTTCCGCAGATACGCAGTATTTT	CSAFSADTQYF	TRBV20-1	TRBJ2-3	.	few
TGTGCCAGCAGCTACCCACCCGGACAGGGGAGGACTGAAGCTTTCTTT	CASSYPPGQGRTEAFF	TRBV7-9	TRBJ1-1	TRBD1	.
TGTGCCAGCGCAACTAGCGGCCCGAACACCGGGGAGCTGTTTTTT	CASATSGPNTGELFF	TRBV11-3	TRBJ2-2	TRBD2	.
TGTGCCAGCAGTGAAGTCGACAGGGGGGCTGGCTACACCTTC	CASSEVDRGAGYTF	TRBV6-1	TRBJ1-2	TRBD1	few
TGCAGTGCTAGAGATCCCGCAGGGTATTCCTACGAGCAGTACTTC	CSARDPAGYSYEQYF	TRBV20-1	TRBJ2-7	.	.
TGTGCCAGCAGTGTTGAGGGAAATCAGCCCCAGCATTTT	CASSVEGNQPQHF	TRBV2	TRBJ1-5	.	few
TGTGCCAGCAGCAGCGGGACTAGCGGGAGGCCCCTAAGGGCAGATACGCAGTATTTT	CASSSGTSGRPLRADTQYF	TRBV27	TRBJ2-3	TRBD2	medium-sized
TGTGCCAGCAGCTTCCGGCGGCCCTCTCTAAATCAGCCCCAGCATTTT	CASSFRRPSLNQPQHF	TRBV7-8	TRBJ1-5	.	few
TGCAGTGCTAGCGGGAGCGACCGTGTTACGCAGTATTTT	CSASGSDRVTQYF	TRBV20-1	TRBJ2-3	.	few
TGTGCCAGCAGCGTAGCAGCAGCTAACTATGGCTACACCTTC	CASSVAAANYGYTF	TRBV9	TRBJ1-2	.	.
TGTGCCAGCAGTGCGAAGACTAGCGGGGCTGGGGCCAACGTCCTGACTTTC	CASSAKTSGAGANVLTF	TRBV6-1	TRBJ2-6	TRBD2	.
TGCAGTGCCACGTGGGCGGGGGGGAGCACAGATACGCAGTATTTT	CSATWAGGSTDTQYF	TRBV20-1	TRBJ2-3	TRBD2	few
TGTGCCAGTAGTATAGATTCAGGGCCCGCGACCCAGTACTTC	CASSIDSGPATQYF	TRBV19	TRBJ2-5	.	.
TGTGCCAGCAGCCCATATTCGACAGGGATCAATCAGCCCCAGCATTTT	CASSPYSTGINQPQHF	TRBV7-8	TRBJ1-5	TRBD1	.
TGTGCCTCTGAGGGTTCTAGCAATCAGCCCCAGCATTTT	CASEGSSNQPQHF	TRBV19	TRBJ1-5	.	.
TGTGCCATCAGTATCGAACCGGGACTAGCGGGAGGGAGCTCCTACGAGCAGTACTTC	CAISIEPGLAGGSSYEQYF	TRBV10-3	TRBJ2-7	TRBD2	.
TGTGCCAGCAGTCGACGGAGGGTCCAAGAGACCCAGTACTTC	CASSRRRVQETQYF	TRBV11-2	TRBJ2-5	.	.